This entry features one TCR beta chain sequence. The antigen it recognizes is unknown. The record has no base qualities; no much larger clone is one base away. V is trimmed back by 8 bases and J by 12 bases, and the junction contains 13 bases that no gene match accounts for. CDR1 SGHVT and CDR2 SQSDAQ were looked up in the germline V gene. Spanning cysteine to phenylalanine, the CDR3 consists of 13 amino acids. Of all the DNA, just the CDR3 is kept, 39 bases in frame from base 1. The sample's treatment or condition label, decoded: in vitro stimulation with specific CMV peptide epitopes to enrich CMV-specific T cells. This entry is derived from a study of T cell repertoires in cytomegalovirus infection (dated by TCRdb to between 2018 and 2020). With respect to the entire study: Recently identified HLA-C-restricted CMV epitopes, whose presentation resists viral immunomodulation, were targeted by peptide stimulations together with well-studied HLA-B-restricted epitopes. Donor HLA type was relevant to the analysis, as public TCR beta signatures indicated carriage of CMV infection together with the matching HLA type.

Summary of the overall study and its limitations: In both this cohort and an independent approximately 350-donor cohort, the cumulative frequency of public TCR beta family members distinguished carriers of CMV infection plus the relevant HLA type. In the ex vivo response, HLA-C-restricted CMV-specific TCR beta clonotypes were dominant, and in two of eight donors the single most frequent clonotype came from this HLA-C-restricted group.

TCRdb records Illumina HiSeq 1500 as the sequencer. TCRdb reprocessing: public reads trimmed at Q25 with fastp, clones called with MiXCR, in-frame beta chains kept. Rows with a matching CDR3 protein are joined into one entry that keeps the most common DNA and genes. For this sample the table gives about 830,000 distinct CDR3 sequences, of which 32% were detected only once. The biggest ten clones account for over 10% of the sample. Here the chain combines TRBV7-4 and TRBJ2-1; 7 nucleotides in the junction match TRBD2. The source of this sequence is a human donor in good health (CMV status not recorded). Some clones in this sample may be carry-over from other donors' samples. Sequencing was performed on cultured CD8+ T cells from PBMCs, taken from culture after CMV antigen stimulation. The DNA sequence follows: TGTGCCAGCTACTTGGGGGGGAAGGAGGGGCAGTTCTTC. The translation is CASYLGGKEGQFF. The CDR3 plus the reference TRBV7-4 and TRBJ2-1 genes for the other parts give the full variable domain: GAGVSQSPRYKVAKRGRDVALRCDSISGHVTLYWYRQTLGQGSEVLTYSQSDAQRDKSGRPSGRFSAERPERSVSTLKIQRTEQGDSAVYLCASYLGGKEGQFFGPGTRLTVL.